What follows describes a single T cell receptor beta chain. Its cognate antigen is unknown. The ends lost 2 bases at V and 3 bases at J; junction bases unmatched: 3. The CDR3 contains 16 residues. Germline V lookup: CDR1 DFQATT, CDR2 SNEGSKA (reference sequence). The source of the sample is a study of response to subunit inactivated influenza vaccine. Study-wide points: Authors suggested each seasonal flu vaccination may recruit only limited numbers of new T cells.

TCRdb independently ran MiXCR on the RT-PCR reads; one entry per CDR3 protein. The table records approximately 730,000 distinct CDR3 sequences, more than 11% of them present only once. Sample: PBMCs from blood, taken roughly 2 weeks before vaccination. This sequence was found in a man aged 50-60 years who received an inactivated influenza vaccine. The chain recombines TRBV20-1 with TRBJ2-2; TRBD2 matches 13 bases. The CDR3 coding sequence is TGCAGTGCTAGATCACTAGCGGGAGGGTACACCGGGGAGCTGTTTTTT. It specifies CSARSLAGGYTGELFF.